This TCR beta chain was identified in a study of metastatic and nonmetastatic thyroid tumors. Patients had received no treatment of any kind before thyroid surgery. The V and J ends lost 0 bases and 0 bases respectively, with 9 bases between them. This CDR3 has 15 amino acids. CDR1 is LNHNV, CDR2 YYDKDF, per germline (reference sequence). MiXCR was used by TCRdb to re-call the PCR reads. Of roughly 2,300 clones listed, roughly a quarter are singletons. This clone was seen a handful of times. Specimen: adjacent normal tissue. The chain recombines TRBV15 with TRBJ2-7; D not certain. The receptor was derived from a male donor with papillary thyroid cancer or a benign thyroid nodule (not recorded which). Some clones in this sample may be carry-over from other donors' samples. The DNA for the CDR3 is TGTGCCACCAGCAGAGAAGGCGCTAGCTCCTACGAGCAGTACTTC. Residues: CATSREGASSYEQYF. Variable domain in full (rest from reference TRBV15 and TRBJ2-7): DAMVIQNPRYQVTQFGKPVTLSCSQTLNHNVMYWYQQKSSQAPKLLFHYYDKDFNNEADTPDNFQSRRPNTSFCFLDIRSPGLGDTAMYLCATSREGASSYEQYFGPGTRLTVT.